Listed here is a single T cell receptor beta chain. Trimming left V 6 bases short and J 1 base short, with 12 bases between. In germline, CDR1 is SQVTM, CDR2 ANQGSEA. The CDR3 contains 14 residues. The PCR had 60 Vbeta and 13 Jbeta primers. The protocol was immunoSEQ multiplex PCR, while the TCRdb copy is restricted to in-frame clones and leaves out a portion. This sample has 150,000 to 200,000 clones, with 60% to 80% found just once. The data derive from a study of cytomegalovirus exposure and HLA in healthy donors. The sample was PBMCs. The source of this sequence is a middle-aged man in good health and CMV-seropositive. The chain joins TRBV29-1 to TRBJ2-2; unclear D gene. CDR3 amino acids: CSVTPYGNTGELFF. In nucleotides, the CDR3 is TGCAGCGTGACACCCTATGGGAACACCGGGGAGCTGTTTTTT.